This entry lists 18 T cell receptor beta chains sequenced from one sample in a study of CD8 T cells in ankylosing spondylitis. MiXCR, applied by TCRdb to the 5' RACE reads, yields one record per CDR3 protein. The sample has 180,000 or so distinct CDR3 sequences; roughly 10% are singletons. Material: blood, either unsorted or a sorted T cell fraction (not recorded which). The receptors originated from a male donor with ankylosing spondylitis or in good health (not recorded which).

This chain links TRBV5-1 with TRBJ2-1, with 13 nucleotides matching TRBD2. CDR1 SGHRS and CDR2 YFSETQ come from the germline V gene. The CDR3 covers 21 residues. V was clipped by 1 base and J by 0 bases; unmatched bases: 13. CDR3 nucleotide sequence: TGCGCCAGCAGCTTGAAGGTTCCGGGACTAGCGGGAAATAACTCCTACAATGAGCAGTTCTTC. This sequence encodes CASSLKVPGLAGNNSYNEQFF. Looking up the rest from reference TRBV5-1 and TRBJ2-1 gives the full variable domain: KAGVTQTPRYLIKTRGQQVTLSCSPISGHRSVSWYQQTPGQGLQFLFEYFSETQRNKGNFPGRFSGRQFSNSRSEMNVSTLELGDSALYLCASSLKVPGLAGNNSYNEQFFGPGTRLTVL.

This clonotype was found many times. CDR3 protein: CASSPLPSGTTRTDTQYF. The CDR3 DNA sequence: TGTGCCAGCTCACCACTCCCTAGCGGGACAACACGCACAGATACGCAGTATTTT. This chain uses TRBV18 with TRBJ2-3; 9 bases line up with TRBD2. The CDR3 consists of 18 residues. Germline lookup yields CDR1 KGHSH and CDR2 LQKENI. J lost 1 base, V lost 1 base, and 9 bases had no gene match.

The chain joins TRBV20-1 to TRBJ2-6; D assignment may be TRBD1 or TRBD2 (6 bases each). This CDR3 has 19 amino acids. The V end was cut by 1 base, the J end by 1 base, with 20 bases between. CDR1 and CDR2 (germline): DFQATT, SNEGSKA (reference sequence). The CDR3 DNA is TGCAGTGCTAGAGTCGTCAGGAGAGGGGGGTCGTCTGGGGCCAACGTCCTGACTTTC. Protein product: CSARVVRRGGSSGANVLTF.

A few counts support this clonotype. The chain employs TRBV20-1 and TRBJ2-7; 11 nucleotides agree with TRBD2. V trimming: 6 bases; J trimming: 5 bases; junction bases outside the gene matches: 12. This CDR3 spans 15 amino acids. Germline lookup yields CDR1 DFQATT and CDR2 SNEGSKA (reference sequence). CDR3: CSADASLAGVHEQYF. In nucleotides, the CDR3 is TGCAGTGCCGATGCCTCACTAGCGGGAGTCCACGAGCAGTACTTC.

Ten or more counts support this clonotype. The rearrangement links TRBV15 to TRBJ2-4; a possible D gene is TRBD1 (5 bases). The germline V gene has CDR1 LNHNV and CDR2 YYDKDF (reference sequence). V shed 5 bases and J shed 8 bases, with 16 bases lying between them. The CDR3 sequence is 14 residues long. CDR3 loop: CATSGASSADIQYF. In DNA, the CDR3 is TGTGCCACCAGCGGGGCATCCTCCGCGGACATTCAGTACTTC.

The V gene is TRBV20-1, the J gene TRBJ2-1; 12 bases are a match to TRBD2. V was pared by 6 bases and J by 6 bases, with 9 bases of the junction left unmatched. The CDR3 extends over 15 amino acids. CDR1 DFQATT and CDR2 SNEGSKA come from the germline V gene (reference sequence). The CDR3 DNA reads as TGCAGTGCCCGCGGACTAGCGGGGACTACCAATGAGCAGTTCTTC. The encoded protein is CSARGLAGTTNEQFF.

This clonotype has a count of ten or more. The chain recombines TRBV20-1 with TRBJ2-3; TRBD2 matches 7 bases. With 8 bases clipped from V and 3 bases from J, the junction kept 11 bases outside the gene matches. This CDR3 is 14 amino acids long. Germline V gives CDR1 DFQATT, CDR2 SNEGSKA (reference sequence). CDR3 nucleotide sequence: TGCAGTTTCCAGACTGGACTAGGGACAGATACGCAGTATTTT. Its translation is CSFQTGLGTDTQYF.

This clonotype occurred many times. The rearrangement joins TRBV11-2 to TRBJ2-3, with D unresolved. Trimming pared 5 bases from V and 0 bases from J, leaving 9 bases between. This CDR3 is 14 amino acids long. CDR1 and CDR2 from the germline V gene are SGHAT and FQNNGV. CDR3 coding DNA: TGTGCCAGCAGCCCCAGACTGAGCACAGATACGCAGTATTTT. Amino acids: CASSPRLSTDTQYF.

This clonotype occurred many times. The rearrangement links TRBV4-1 to TRBJ2-3; D remains unclear. Between the trimmed V and J ends, which lost 3 bases and 3 bases, there was a span of 13 bases. The CDR3 totals 15 residues. Germline V CDR1 and CDR2: MGHRA, YSYEKL. The CDR3 loop reads CASSHEDEETDTQYF. The CDR3 DNA is TGCGCCAGCAGCCATGAAGACGAAGAAACAGATACGCAGTATTTT.

This chain joins TRBV11-1 and TRBJ1-1; tentative D call: TRBD1 (6 bases). The CDR3 length is 18 residues. Trimming took off 6 bases at V and 2 bases at J, with 25 bases between the two ends. CDR1 and CDR2 from the germline V gene are SGHAT and FQDESV (reference sequence). CDR3 region: CASRPALQGQLINTEAFF. The CDR3 DNA follows: TGTGCCAGCAGACCCGCCCTACAGGGACAATTAATCAACACTGAAGCTTTCTTT. The full variable domain, completed using reference TRBV11-1 and TRBJ1-1, is EAEVAQSPRYKITEKSQAVAFWCDPISGHATLYWYRQILGQGPELLVQFQDESVVDDSQLPKDRFSAERLKGVDSTLKIQPAELGDSAMYLCASRPALQGQLINTEAFFGQGTRLTVV.

In its sample, this clonotype was seen many times. The chain combines TRBV29-1 with TRBJ1-3, with 7 bases fitting TRBD1. Trimming cost V 6 bases and J 4 bases; bases outside gene matches: 6. This CDR3 is 13 amino acids long. Germline CDR1 is SQVTM and CDR2 is ANQGSEA. The CDR3 sequence is CSVETGVGNTIYF. CDR3 DNA sequence: TGCAGCGTCGAAACAGGGGTCGGAAACACCATATATTTT.

V and J are TRBV6-5 and TRBJ2-7; 11 nucleotides agree with TRBD2. Germline lookup yields CDR1 MNHEY and CDR2 SVGAGI. J lost 9 bases, V lost 0 bases, and 7 bases had no gene match. The CDR3 totals 15 residues. The CDR3 DNA reads TGTGCCAGCAGTTACTCGTTGACTAGCGGGATCGCGCAGTACTTC. This gives the protein CASSYSLTSGIAQYF.

This clonotype was recorded a few times. V is TRBV7-2 and J is TRBJ2-1; possibly TRBD1 for D (6 bases). This CDR3 contains 17 residues. Germline loops: CDR1 SGHTA, CDR2 FQGNSA. V was shortened by 5 bases and J by 4 bases, with 21 bases between the two germline ends. The DNA of the CDR3 is TGTGCCAGCAGCGCCCTGCTGGGGGCCGACCTGTACAATGAGCAGTTCTTC. It encodes CASSALLGADLYNEQFF.

Only a few counts were recorded for this clonotype. V is TRBV20-1 and J is TRBJ1-4, with 8 bases fitting TRBD1. CDR3 length: 15 amino acids. Germline CDR1 reads DFQATT; CDR2 reads SNEGSKA (reference sequence). J lost 8 bases, V lost 0 bases, and 8 bases had no gene match. The CDR3 loop is CSARDPGQGGEKLFF. CDR3 nucleotide sequence: TGCAGTGCTAGAGATCCCGGACAGGGAGGGGAAAAACTGTTTTTT.

Note on this clonotype: Being one base from a much bigger clone, this may be a read error. The rearrangement uses TRBV21-1 and TRBJ2-3; the table names TRBD1, a call not compared with the DNA. TRBV21-1 is a known pseudogene. CDR3 size: 10 residues. CDR3 amino acids: CEGCTDMQYF. Written as DNA, the CDR3 is TGTGAGGGGTGCACAGATATGCAGTATTTT.

The table lists this clonotype with many counts. The chain links TRBV5-1 to TRBJ2-5; possibly TRBD2 for D (6 bases). CDR1 and CDR2 (germline): SGHRS, YFSETQ. The V end was cut by 0 bases, the J end by 5 bases, with 8 bases between. The CDR3 loop spans 13 amino acids. CDR3 DNA sequence: TGCGCCAGCAGCTTGGCCGGGAGTGAGACCCAGTACTTC. Translation: CASSLAGSETQYF.

This clonotype was recorded at least ten times. The chain joins TRBV20-1 to TRBJ2-7, with 8 positions matching TRBD1. The germline CDR1 and CDR2 sequences are DFQATT and SNEGSKA (reference sequence). The CDR3 consists of 15 residues. The J segment lost 3 bases and the V segment lost 0 bases, leaving 7 bases of the junction unmatched. CDR3 nucleotide sequence: TGCAGTGCTAGAGATAGCAGGGGGCTTAGCTACGAGCAGTACTTC. Translating it yields CSARDSRGLSYEQYF.

This clonotype has ten or more counts. The chain combines TRBV20-1 with TRBJ1-2; D unresolved. Germline CDR1 is DFQATT and CDR2 is SNEGSKA (reference sequence). V lost 6 bases, J lost 8 bases, and 22 bases lay in between. CDR3 length: 14 residues. The CDR3 DNA sequence: TGCAGTGCCGGAAAGCCTGCCTGGAAGGAAGGCTACACCTTC. Its translation: CSAGKPAWKEGYTF.